Below, one T cell receptor beta chain is given with its context. TCRdb's table, derived via immunoSEQ multiplex PCR, lists solely in-frame clones and lacks some. The sample records around 450,000 clones, roughly 87% being singletons. The data originate from a study of blood T cell repertoires in COVID-19. Background on the study: Sites across the United States, Italy and Spain contributed samples from acute and convalescent COVID-19.

Germline V gene sequence: CDR1 KGHSH, CDR2 LQKENI. Trimming at V came to 6 bases and at J to 0 bases, leaving 4 bases not matched to a gene. The CDR3 consists of 14 residues. This chain uses TRBV18 with TRBJ2-5; TRBD2 matches 7 bases. The sequencing sample was made of PBMCs or T cells enriched from blood (not recorded which). The TCR sequence derives from a man aged 18 to 30 who had recovered from COVID-19. This chain's CDR3 is CASSRGTNQETQYF. The CDR3 DNA is TGTGCCAGCTCCCGGGGGACTAACCAAGAGACCCAGTACTTC.